A single sample gave rise to the 4 T cell receptor beta chains below, sequenced in a study of CD8 T cells in ankylosing spondylitis (dated by TCRdb to between 2016 and 2019). Library preparation used 5' RACE. Sequencing was carried out with an Illumina HiSeq 2500. Starting from the raw public reads, TCRdb applied fastp trimming at Q25, assembled clones with MiXCR and retained in-frame beta chains. Rows are combined by CDR3 protein, so each entry shows the most common genes and DNA. The sample has 200,000 or so distinct CDR3 sequences on record, over 10% of them singletons. Jointly, the top ten make up approximately 9.9% of the sample. The specimen sequenced was blood, either unsorted or a sorted T cell fraction (not recorded which). These receptors were collected from a female donor with ankylosing spondylitis or in good health (not recorded which).

Ten or more counts support this clonotype. This chain connects TRBV12-3 or TRBV12-4 to TRBJ2-4; possibly TRBD1 or TRBD2 for D (7 bases each). The CDR3 is 16 amino acids. V lost 3 bases and J 2 bases, leaving 14 bases between the germline ends. The CDR3 nucleotides are TGTGCCAGCAGTTTCCGGCAGGGGGGGTCCAAAAACATTCAGTACTTC. Its translation is CASSFRQGGSKNIQYF.

There are many counts of this clonotype. The chain is built from TRBV5-1 and TRBJ1-2, with D possibly TRBD1 on 6 matching bases. The CDR3 sequence is 14 residues long. CDR1 and CDR2 (germline): SGHRS, YFSETQ. V lost 4 bases, J lost 8 bases, and 18 bases lay in between. The CDR3 region is CASSVAGQPTGYTF. The CDR3 DNA sequence: TGCGCCAGCAGCGTGGCAGGACAGCCGACGGGCTACACCTTC.

This clonotype was detected only a few times. This sequence joins TRBV5-4 and TRBJ2-1, with D possibly TRBD2 on 6 matching bases. Germline CDR1 is SGHNT and CDR2 is YYREEE (reference sequence). The germline V and J ends were trimmed by 10 bases and 4 bases, with 18 bases remaining between them. The CDR3 spans 14 residues. The CDR3 bases are TGTGCCTCCTTTACTCGGGAGACTTACAATGAGCAGTTCTTC. Translated, it gives CASFTRETYNEQFF. Looking up the rest from reference TRBV5-4 and TRBJ2-1 gives the full variable domain: ETGVTQSPTHLIKTRGQQVTLRCSSQSGHNTVSWYQQALGQGPQFIFQYYREEENGRGNFPPRFSGLQFPNYSSELNVNALELDDSALYLCASFTRETYNEQFFGPGTRLTVL.

The V gene is TRBV4-3, the J gene TRBJ2-5, with 7 bases that match TRBD2. This CDR3 contains 15 residues. Germline CDR1 LGHNA, CDR2 YSLEER. V lost 1 base, J lost 4 bases, and 6 bases stayed unmatched. CDR3 amino acids: CASSQGGVAGETQYF. The CDR3 nucleotides are TGCGCCAGCAGCCAAGGAGGGGTAGCGGGAGAGACCCAGTACTTC.